One sample yielded the 26 T cell receptor beta chains listed below, sequenced in a study of blood T cell repertoires in COVID-19. The protocol was immunoSEQ multiplex PCR, while the TCRdb copy is restricted to in-frame clones and leaves out a portion. The sample has roughly 65,000 clones; around 93% are singletons. Material: peripheral blood. These receptors originate from a man aged 70-80 years with active COVID-19.

The J gene is TRBJ2-1, the V gene TRBV7-2; the match to TRBD2 covers 8 bases. V was pared by 5 bases and J by 4 bases, with 7 bases of the junction left unmatched. The CDR3 is 15 residues long. Germline CDR1 SGHTA, CDR2 FQGNSA. DNA of the CDR3: TGTGCCAGCAGCCGCGGGGGGACGTTATACAATGAGCAGTTCTTC. Translated: CASSRGGTLYNEQFF. Variable domain in full (rest from reference TRBV7-2 and TRBJ2-1): GAGVSQSPSNKVTEKGKDVELRCDPISGHTALYWYRQSLGQGLEFLIYFQGNSAPDKSGLPSDRFSAERTGGSVSTLTIQRTQQEDSAVYLCASSRGGTLYNEQFFGPGTRLTVL.

This chain links TRBV29-1 with TRBJ1-3, with D perhaps matching TRBD1 (6 bases). The germline CDR1 and CDR2 sequences are SQVTM and ANQGSEA. V was cut by 0 bases and J by 0 bases, with 18 bases left in between. The CDR3 extends over 18 amino acids. CDR3 DNA sequence: TGCAGCGTTGAAGAGGTAAGGGGGATTAGGACCTCTGGAAACACCATATATTTT. Its protein product is CSVEEVRGIRTSGNTIYF.

The genes are TRBV5-5 and TRBJ2-7; a weak D match, TRBD2 (5 bases). Trimming removed 1 base at V and 3 bases at J, with 14 bases between. The length of the CDR3 is 15 residues. The V gene's germline CDR1 is SGHKS and CDR2 YYEKEE (reference sequence). CDR3 residues: CASSLSGSNYYEQYF. CDR3 sequence (DNA): TGTGCCAGCAGCTTGAGTGGGAGTAATTACTACGAGCAGTACTTC. The whole variable domain, filled in from reference TRBV5-5 and TRBJ2-7, reads DAGVTQSPTHLIKTRGQQVTLRCSPISGHKSVSWYQQVLGQGPQFIFQYYEKEERGRGNFPDRFSARQFPNYSSELNVNALLLGDSALYLCASSLSGSNYYEQYFGPGTRLTVT.

The chain recombines TRBV9 with TRBJ2-5; D is uncertain. The V end lost 2 bases, the J end lost 1 base, and 6 bases lay between the germline ends. The CDR3 has 13 residues. CDR1 SGDLS and CDR2 YYNGEE come from the germline V gene. CDR3: CASSVTSQETQYF. DNA of the CDR3: TGTGCCAGCAGCGTGACAAGCCAAGAGACCCAGTACTTC. The full variable domain, in which reference TRBV9 and TRBJ2-5 provide the parts outside the CDR3, is DSGVTQTPKHLITATGQRVTLRCSPRSGDLSVYWYQQSLDQGLQFLIQYYNGEERAKGNILERFSAQQFPDLHSELNLSSLELGDSALYFCASSVTSQETQYFGPGTRLLVL.

This clone was detected only a few times. The CDR3 DNA sequence: TGTGCCAGCAGGCACGGTGCAGGTCAGGAGCAGTACTTC. Translated, it gives CASRHGAGQEQYF. V and J are TRBV3-1 (or the pseudogene TRBV3-2) and TRBJ2-7; D is undetermined. Per germline, CDR1 LGHDT and CDR2 YNNKEL (reference sequence). Trimming removed 6 bases at V and 7 bases at J, with 16 bases between. The CDR3 is made up of 13 amino acids.

Only one count was recorded for this clone. The chain is built from TRBV10-3 and TRBJ2-5; 9 bases are shared with TRBD2. Germline V gene lookup returns CDR1 ENHRY and CDR2 SYGVKD. The J segment lost 4 bases and the V segment lost 6 bases, leaving 9 bases of the junction unmatched. The CDR3 sequence is 15 residues long. CDR3 DNA: TGTGCCATCAGCCCCCGGGGCGGGGGGGTAGAGACCCAGTACTTC. Its protein product is CAISPRGGGVETQYF.

V usage is TRBV7-9 and J usage is TRBJ1-4, with 12 bases matching TRBD1. The CDR3 covers 17 residues. Germline V gene lookup returns CDR1 SEHNR and CDR2 FQNEAQ (reference sequence). V dropped 1 base and J dropped 8; count of bases not matched to a gene: 8. CDR3 region: CASSLGDRGRLGEKLFF. CDR3 sequence (DNA): TGTGCCAGCAGCTTAGGGGACAGGGGGCGCCTGGGGGAAAAACTGTTTTTT. The whole variable domain, remainder taken from reference TRBV7-9 and TRBJ1-4, is DTGVSQNPRHKITKRGQNVTFRCDPISEHNRLYWYRQTLGQGPEFLTYFQNEAQLEKSRLLSDRFSAERPKGSFSTLEIQRTEQGDSAMYLCASSLGDRGRLGEKLFFGSGTQLSVL.

The chain combines TRBV11-2 with TRBJ2-1, with 11 bases that match TRBD1. Germline CDR1 reads SGHAT; CDR2 reads FQNNGV. The CDR3 runs to 16 residues. Unmatched junction bases numbered 3, after V lost 1 base and J lost 4 bases. In nucleotides, the CDR3 is TGTGCCAGCAGCTTAGTAGGGACAGGGGGTTACAATGAGCAGTTCTTC. It is translated as CASSLVGTGGYNEQFF.

The rearrangement links TRBV5-1 to TRBJ2-3; 8 bases match TRBD1. This CDR3 is built from 15 residues. The ends lost 4 bases at V and 3 bases at J; junction bases unmatched: 7. The germline gives CDR1 SGHRS, CDR2 YFSETQ. The CDR3, as DNA: TGCGCCAGCAGCCCCAGGGGGCGCAGAACAGATACGCAGTATTTT. Protein: CASSPRGRRTDTQYF.

J is TRBJ1-1 and V is TRBV11-3, with D unclear. The germline V gene encodes CDR1 SGHNT and CDR2 YENEEA. V was clipped by 7 bases and J by 1 base, with 22 bases between them. CDR3 length: 17 residues. CDR3 region: CASTSPLQSTQNTEAFF. The DNA for the CDR3 is TGTGCCAGCACCAGCCCCCTACAATCGACACAGAACACTGAAGCTTTCTTT.

This sequence joins TRBV28 and TRBJ1-2, with D possibly matching TRBD1 (6 bases). Trimming removed 6 bases from V and 4 bases from J, with 15 bases in between. CDR3 length equals 14 residues. Per germline, CDR1 MDHEN and CDR2 SYDVKM. Here the CDR3 reads CASSPGHQPYGYTF. The CDR3 DNA is TGTGCCAGCAGCCCGGGACACCAGCCCTATGGCTACACCTTC.

The chain combines TRBV5-4 with TRBJ2-2; D gene unclear. Trimming left V 4 bases short and J 0 bases short, with 10 bases between. From germline, CDR1 is SGHNT and CDR2 YYREEE (reference sequence). The CDR3 is 15 residues long. CDR3 loop: CASSKPETNTGELFF. The DNA of the CDR3 is TGTGCCAGCAGCAAGCCCGAGACGAACACCGGGGAGCTGTTTTTT.

V and J are TRBV14 and TRBJ2-7; 7 bases map to TRBD1. V gave up 4 bases and J gave up 2 bases; unmatched junction bases: 11. The CDR3 runs to 16 residues. CDR1 is SGHDN and CDR2 is FVKESK in the germline V gene. The CDR3 spells CASSPKLNRGAYEQYV. The DNA for the CDR3 is TGTGCCAGCAGCCCGAAATTAAACAGGGGCGCCTACGAGCAGTACGTC.

The V and J genes are TRBV7-8 and TRBJ2-1, with 11 nucleotides matching TRBD1. The CDR3 is 15 residues long. Trimming cost V 5 bases and J 4 bases; bases outside gene matches: 4. Germline V gives CDR1 SGHVS, CDR2 FQNEAQ. The CDR3 sequence is CASSPGQGVYNEQFF. In DNA form, the CDR3 reads TGTGCCAGCAGCCCGGGACAGGGGGTATACAATGAGCAGTTCTTC.

The V call is TRBV3-1 (or the pseudogene TRBV3-2), the J call TRBJ2-1, with D hard to call. This CDR3 spans 14 amino acids. V dropped 1 base and J dropped 7 bases, with 11 bases sitting between them. CDR1 is LGHDT, CDR2 YNNKEL, per germline (reference sequence). The CDR3 DNA reads TGTGCCAGCAGCCAAGGGAGAAATAAGAATGAGCAGTTCTTC. Encoded protein: CASSQGRNKNEQFF.

This chain uses TRBV7-9 with TRBJ1-5; perhaps TRBD1 as D (6 bases). The CDR3 length is 14 residues. Trimming shortened V by 4 bases and J by 1 base, and 8 bases separated the two germline ends. CDR1 and CDR2 (germline): SEHNR, FQNEAQ (reference sequence). CDR3 coding DNA: TGTGCCAGCAGCTCCCAGGGGAGCAATCAGCCCCAGCATTTT. This translates into CASSSQGSNQPQHF.

The rearrangement uses TRBV7-6 and TRBJ2-6; the D gene is possibly TRBD2 (6 bases). Trimming stripped 3 bases from V and 0 bases from J, with 12 bases between. The CDR3 loop spans 17 amino acids. Germline CDR1 is SGHVS and CDR2 is FNYEAQ. The CDR3 coding sequence is TGTGCCAGCAGCTTTAGACTAGTCCTCTCTGGGGCCAACGTCCTGACTTTC. It yields the protein CASSFRLVLSGANVLTF.

Relative to its sample, this clone is medium-sized. The V call is TRBV15, the J call TRBJ2-5; 8 bases are shared with TRBD1. Unmatched junction bases numbered 6, after V lost 7 bases and J lost 5 bases. This CDR3 region has 13 residues. CDR1 and CDR2 from the germline V gene are LNHNV and YYDKDF (reference sequence). This chain's CDR3 is CATTTGDRETQYF. CDR3 sequence (DNA): TGTGCCACCACGACAGGGGATCGGGAGACCCAGTACTTC.

The chain couples TRBV6-5 to TRBJ2-3; the match to TRBD1 covers 8 bases. Germline assignment: CDR1 MNHEY and CDR2 SVGAGI. The CDR3 totals 15 residues. Trimming at V came to 8 bases and at J to 2 bases, leaving 9 bases not matched to a gene. This CDR3 reads CASQQGTGNTDTQYF. The DNA for the CDR3 is TGTGCCAGCCAGCAGGGGACAGGAAACACAGATACGCAGTATTTT.

This chain uses TRBV3-1 (or the pseudogene TRBV3-2) with TRBJ2-2, with 10 bases identical to TRBD2. There are 16 residues in the CDR3. Unmatched junction bases numbered 3, after V lost 1 base and J lost 4 bases. The germline V gene encodes CDR1 LGHDT and CDR2 YNNKEL (reference sequence). The CDR3 DNA reads as TGTGCCAGCAGCCAAGGGACTAGCGGCGCCACCGGGGAGCTGTTTTTT. It translates to CASSQGTSGATGELFF.

The genes are TRBV6-1 and TRBJ2-1; possibly TRBD2 for D (6 bases). The germline CDR1 and CDR2 sequences are MNHNS and SASEGT. V was clipped by 3 bases and J by 3 bases, with 12 bases between them. CDR3 length: 15 residues. This CDR3 is CASSDPGAFYNEQFF. CDR3 DNA: TGTGCCAGCAGTGATCCGGGAGCCTTCTACAATGAGCAGTTCTTC.

The CDR3 nucleotides are TGTGCCAGCAGCGTTAGCGGGGGGGCCGCCTACAATGAGCAGTTCTTC. Protein product: CASSVSGGAAYNEQFF. V is TRBV9 and J is TRBJ2-1; TRBD2 matches at 11 bases. The V and J ends lost 2 bases and 2 bases, in that order; junction bases with no gene match: 3. The germline V gene encodes CDR1 SGDLS and CDR2 YYNGEE. The CDR3 contains 16 residues.

This rearrangement joins TRBV5-6 to TRBJ1-1; TRBD1 matches at 10 bases. Germline CDR1 reads SGHDT; CDR2 reads YYEEEE. This CDR3 has 14 residues. The V gene end was trimmed by 4 bases and the J gene end by 2 bases; junction bases not matched to a gene: 2. The CDR3 loop reads CASSGTGVNTEAFF. In DNA, the CDR3 is TGTGCCAGCAGCGGGACAGGGGTTAACACTGAAGCTTTCTTT.

The CDR3 DNA is TGTGCCAGCAGTAAGACAGGGAGCTCCTATAATTCACCCCTCCACTTT. Encoded protein: CASSKTGSSYNSPLHF. This chain uses TRBV6-6 with TRBJ1-6; 7 bases map to TRBD1. This CDR3 has 16 amino acids. V was pared by 5 bases and J by 0 bases, with 4 bases of the junction left unmatched. CDR1 is MNHNY and CDR2 is SVGAGI in the germline V gene (reference sequence).

V is TRBV18 and J is TRBJ1-5; a possible D gene is TRBD1 (5 bases). The V and J ends lost 0 bases and 3 bases respectively, with 12 bases between them. Germline V gene sequence: CDR1 KGHSH, CDR2 LQKENI. CDR3 length equals 16 residues. In DNA, the CDR3 is TGTGCCAGCTCACCACCCGGACAAACCTTCAATCAGCCCCAGCATTTT. It yields the protein CASSPPGQTFNQPQHF.

This chain connects TRBV7-2 to TRBJ2-7, with 9 bases matching TRBD2. There are 15 residues in the CDR3. Losses at the gene ends were 3 bases for V and 4 bases for J; bases not matched to a gene: 7. Per germline, CDR1 SGHTA and CDR2 FQGNSA. The CDR3 sequence is CASSFLSSGTYEQYV. The DNA of the CDR3 is TGTGCCAGCAGCTTCTTGTCTAGCGGGACATACGAGCAGTACGTC.